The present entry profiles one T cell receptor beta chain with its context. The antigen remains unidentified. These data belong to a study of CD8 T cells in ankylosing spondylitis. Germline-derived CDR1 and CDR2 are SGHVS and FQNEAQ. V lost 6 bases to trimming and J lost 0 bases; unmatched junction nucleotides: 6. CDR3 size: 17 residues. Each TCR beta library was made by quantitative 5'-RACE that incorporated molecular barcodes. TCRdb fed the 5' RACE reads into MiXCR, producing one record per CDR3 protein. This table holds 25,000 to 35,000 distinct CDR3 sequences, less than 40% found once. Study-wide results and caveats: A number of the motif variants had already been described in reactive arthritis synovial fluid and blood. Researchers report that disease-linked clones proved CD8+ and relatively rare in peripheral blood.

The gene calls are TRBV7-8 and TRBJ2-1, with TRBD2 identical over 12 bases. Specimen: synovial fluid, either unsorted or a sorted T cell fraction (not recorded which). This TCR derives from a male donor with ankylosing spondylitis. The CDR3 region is CASRLAGGPGSYNEQFF. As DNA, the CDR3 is TGTGCCAGCAGGCTAGCGGGAGGGCCGGGCTCCTACAATGAGCAGTTCTTC.